This T cell receptor beta chain stems from a study of shared clonotypes between healthy human individuals. Study results and limitations: Specimens sampled were limited to blood, with tissue repertoires likely differing.

Here immunoSEQ multiplex PCR was the method, and the copy in TCRdb shows in-frame clones only, minus some. The table lists about 480,000 clones, 79% of them singletons. The CDR3 consists of 16 residues. The trim removed 0 bases at V and 3 bases at J, leaving 7 bases unmatched. Germline V gene sequence: CDR1 MNHEY, CDR2 SMNVEV (reference sequence). To note about this clone: The antigen is unknown.

The sequence came from a woman aged 40 to 50 in good health. Some clones in this sample may be carry-over from other donors' samples. Material: PBMCs. This chain uses TRBV27 with TRBJ2-7; the match to TRBD2 covers 8 bases. This CDR3 reads CASSLSRGTRGYEQYF. CDR3 nucleotide sequence: TGTGCCAGCAGTTTATCGAGGGGGACTAGAGGCTACGAGCAGTACTTC.